This entry lists 25 T cell receptor beta chains sequenced from one sample in a study of blood T cell repertoires in COVID-19. Method: immunoSEQ multiplex PCR; TCRdb's copy keeps in-frame clones and lacks some. This sample carries 130,000 to 150,000 clones, about 90% of them seen once, and the ten largest clones take roughly 37%. Sequenced sample: peripheral blood. The receptor set was obtained from a man aged 45-65 years who had recovered from COVID-19.

The V call is TRBV2, the J call TRBJ2-3, with 12 bases aligning to TRBD2. The CDR3 covers 16 residues. V lost 5 bases, J lost 6 bases, and 9 bases stayed unmatched. Looked up from germline, CDR1 is SNHLY and CDR2 is FYNNEI. The CDR3 sequence: CASSTSSGGAADTQYF. The DNA for the CDR3 is TGTGCCAGCAGTACATCTAGCGGGGGGGCGGCTGATACGCAGTATTTT.

This clone was found once. The rearrangement joins TRBV5-1 to TRBJ2-5; TRBD2 matches 7 bases. The CDR3 totals 15 residues. Unmatched junction bases numbered 11, after V lost 4 bases and J lost 5 bases. Per germline, CDR1 SGHRS and CDR2 YFSETQ. CDR3 sequence reads: CASSPGDHSGETQYF. In nucleotides, the CDR3 is TGCGCCAGCAGCCCGGGGGACCATAGCGGGGAGACCCAGTACTTC.

The chain is built from TRBV25-1 and TRBJ1-1; 10 bases are shared with TRBD1. The CDR3 consists of 16 residues. The J segment lost 0 bases and the V segment lost 2 bases, leaving 3 bases of the junction unmatched. Germline V gene data show CDR1 as MGHDK and CDR2 as SYGVNS. As DNA, the CDR3 is TGTGCCAGCAGTGAACGGACAGGGGGATTGAACACTGAAGCTTTCTTT. This gives the protein CASSERTGGLNTEAFF. Drawing the rest from reference TRBV25-1 and TRBJ1-1, the complete variable domain is EADIYQTPRYLVIGTGKKITLECSQTMGHDKMYWYQQDPGMELHLIHYSYGVNSTEKGDLSSESTVSRIRTEHFPLTLESARPSHTSQYLCASSERTGGLNTEAFFGQGTRLTVV.

This sequence joins TRBV3-1 (or the pseudogene TRBV3-2) and TRBJ1-1; D not certain. Trimming took 5 bases from V and 5 from J, leaving 12 bases between them. Germline CDR1 reads LGHDT; CDR2 reads YNNKEL (reference sequence). This CDR3 is 13 amino acids long. The CDR3 loop reads CASSGGSVTEAFF. CDR3 nucleotides: TGTGCCAGCAGCGGCGGGAGTGTGACTGAAGCTTTCTTT.

The genes are TRBV9 and TRBJ2-1; D is possibly TRBD1 (6 bases). The CDR3 has 14 amino acids. Germline CDR1 is SGDLS and CDR2 is YYNGEE. V lost 5 bases, J lost 7 bases, and 16 bases lay in between. The CDR3 region is CASSTQGAGNEQFF. The CDR3 nucleotides read TGTGCCAGCAGTACACAGGGTGCAGGTAATGAGCAGTTCTTC.

This rearrangement joins TRBV14 to TRBJ2-7, with 11 bases fitting TRBD2. Germline values: CDR1 SGHDN, CDR2 FVKESK. The CDR3 is 15 amino acids. The ends lost 1 base at V and 6 bases at J; junction bases unmatched: 5. CDR3 nucleotides: TGTGCCAGCAGCCAAGTAGCGGGGGGGCCCGGCGAGCAGTACTTC. Translated: CASSQVAGGPGEQYF.

V is TRBV10-3 and J is TRBJ1-2; TRBD1 might be the D (6 bases). V shed 2 bases and J shed 1 base, with 11 bases lying between them. The CDR3 totals 15 residues. Germline V lookup: CDR1 ENHRY, CDR2 SYGVKD. The CDR3 loop reads CAISETPGHNYGYTF. CDR3 nucleotides: TGTGCCATCAGTGAGACTCCGGGACATAACTATGGCTACACCTTC.

This rearrangement joins TRBV4-3 to TRBJ2-1, with TRBD2 matching over 14 bases. This CDR3 has 19 amino acids. Germline loops: CDR1 LGHNA, CDR2 YSLEER. V lost 4 bases to trimming and J lost 0 bases; unmatched junction nucleotides: 8. The CDR3 DNA follows: TGCGCCAGCAGCCCCCGGACTAGCGGGGGGCCTAGCTCCTACAATGAGCAGTTCTTC. It translates to CASSPRTSGGPSSYNEQFF.

The chain has TRBV4-3 and TRBJ1-1, with TRBD1 identical over 7 bases. With 3 bases clipped from V and 4 bases from J, the junction kept 11 bases outside the gene matches. The CDR3 runs to 16 residues. CDR1 LGHNA and CDR2 YSLEER come from the germline V gene. DNA for the CDR3: TGCGCCAGCAGCCATAGGACAGGTCCAAGAATCACTGAAGCTTTCTTT. Amino acids: CASSHRTGPRITEAFF.

This chain connects TRBV5-5 to TRBJ2-7, with 7 bases matching TRBD1. In germline, CDR1 is SGHKS, CDR2 YYEKEE (reference sequence). With 0 bases clipped from V and 3 bases from J, the junction kept 3 bases outside the gene matches. This CDR3 contains 14 residues. CDR3 sequence: CASSLGGGVYEQYF. The CDR3 DNA follows: TGTGCCAGCAGCTTGGGAGGGGGCGTCTACGAGCAGTACTTC.

V gene TRBV7-2 combines with J gene TRBJ1-1; the match to TRBD1 covers 10 bases. The V gene's germline CDR1 is SGHTA and CDR2 FQGNSA. The CDR3 extends over 14 amino acids. The junction had 10 bases not matched to a gene; V was cut back by 8 bases and J by 7 bases. The CDR3 region has the DNA TGTGCCAGCGGACCGGGACAGGGGCCTAGTGAAGCTTTCTTT. It specifies CASGPGQGPSEAFF. Combining the CDR3 with reference TRBV7-2 and TRBJ1-1 gives the whole variable domain GAGVSQSPSNKVTEKGKDVELRCDPISGHTALYWYRQSLGQGLEFLIYFQGNSAPDKSGLPSDRFSAERTGGSVSTLTIQRTQQEDSAVYLCASGPGQGPSEAFFGQGTRLTVV.

CDR3 amino acids: CASSENRGTGELFF. The CDR3, as DNA: TGTGCCAGCAGCGAAAATCGGGGTACCGGGGAGCTGTTTTTT. V usage is TRBV7-2 and J usage is TRBJ2-2, with TRBD2 as a possible D gene (5 bases). Trimming pared 5 bases from V and 5 bases from J, leaving 12 bases between. There are 14 residues in the CDR3. Germline loops: CDR1 SGHTA, CDR2 FQGNSA.

V gene TRBV14 combines with J gene TRBJ1-6; D uncertain. Trimming pared 1 base from V and 10 bases from J, leaving 14 bases between. The length of the CDR3 is 15 residues. Germline V gene sequence: CDR1 SGHDN, CDR2 FVKESK. The CDR3 spells CASSQGTGRRSPLHF. The DNA for the CDR3 is TGTGCCAGCAGCCAAGGGACTGGGAGGAGATCACCCCTCCACTTT.

V is TRBV6-1 and J is TRBJ2-1, with TRBD2 matching over 10 bases. Germline CDR1 reads MNHNS; CDR2 reads SASEGT. This CDR3 comprises 15 residues. J was trimmed by 7 bases and V by 2 bases; bases with no gene match: 5. As DNA, the CDR3 is TGTGCCAGCAGTGAAACAGCGGGGGGGCGAAATGAGCAGTTCTTC. Translated: CASSETAGGRNEQFF.

This clone was counted once. J is TRBJ2-5 and V is TRBV7-7; D remains ambiguous. V was clipped by 5 bases and J by 0 bases, with 13 bases between them. Looked up from germline, CDR1 is SSHAT and CDR2 is FNYEAQ (reference sequence). The CDR3 contains 15 residues. The DNA for the CDR3 is TGTGCCAGCAGCCCACGGTTCGGAGACCAAGAGACCCAGTACTTC. It specifies CASSPRFGDQETQYF.

V usage is TRBV11-3 and J usage is TRBJ2-5; D unclear. In germline, CDR1 is SGHNT, CDR2 YENEEA. Trimming shortened V by 1 base and J by 9 bases, and 9 bases separated the two germline ends. CDR3 length: 12 amino acids. Here the CDR3 DNA reads TGTGCCAGCAGCTTAGGGCAGGCCCCCCAGTACTTC. It specifies CASSLGQAPQYF.

The rearrangement joins TRBV11-2 to TRBJ1-1, with a possible D match to TRBD1 (6 bases). Looked up from germline, CDR1 is SGHAT and CDR2 is FQNNGV. V was cut by 3 bases and J by 1 base, with 6 bases left in between. The CDR3 is made up of 13 amino acids. CDR3 sequence reads: CASSLGQNTEAFF. DNA for the CDR3: TGTGCCAGCAGCTTGGGACAGAACACTGAAGCTTTCTTT.

V gene TRBV7-2 combines with J gene TRBJ2-5; 12 positions agree with TRBD2. Germline values: CDR1 SGHTA, CDR2 FQGNSA. After removal of 2 bases from V and 2 bases from J, the junction contained 0 bases not matched to a gene. This CDR3 is built from 15 residues. This CDR3 reads CASSLLAGGQETQYF. CDR3 coding DNA: TGTGCCAGCAGCTTACTAGCGGGGGGGCAAGAGACCCAGTACTTC.

The chain recombines TRBV10-3 with TRBJ1-1; TRBD1 matches at 9 bases. Germline trimming cut 0 bases from V and 2 bases from J; bases unmatched to any gene: 4. Germline values: CDR1 ENHRY, CDR2 SYGVKD. This CDR3 has 16 residues. The CDR3 nucleotides are TGTGCCATCAGTGAGTCTGAGGGACAGGGAAACACTGAAGCTTTCTTT. Its translation is CAISESEGQGNTEAFF.

V usage is TRBV5-1 and J usage is TRBJ2-5; 7 bases agree with TRBD1. Germline V gene sequence: CDR1 SGHRS, CDR2 YFSETQ. The CDR3 runs 14 residues. V gave up 4 bases and J gave up 5 bases; unmatched junction bases: 8. The DNA of the CDR3 is TGCGCCAGCAGCGCGGACAGGATTAAGGAGACCCAGTACTTC. It is translated as CASSADRIKETQYF.

The chain uses TRBV3-1 (or the pseudogene TRBV3-2) and TRBJ2-1; 11 positions match TRBD1. Germline lookup yields CDR1 LGHDT and CDR2 YNNKEL (reference sequence). The CDR3 runs 17 residues. With 1 base clipped from V and 6 bases from J, the junction kept 8 bases outside the gene matches. The CDR3 bases are TGTGCCAGCAGCCAAGGGGACAGGGGGTGGAAAACCAATGAGCAGTTCTTC. Translating it yields CASSQGDRGWKTNEQFF.

The J gene is TRBJ1-6, the V gene TRBV3-1 (or the pseudogene TRBV3-2); a weak D match, TRBD1 (5 bases). In germline, CDR1 is LGHDT, CDR2 YNNKEL (reference sequence). Trimming took 0 bases from V and 4 from J, leaving 22 bases between them. The CDR3 runs 20 residues. This chain's CDR3 is CASSQDKTVKIDMYNSPLHF. The CDR3 coding sequence is TGTGCCAGCAGCCAAGACAAGACAGTAAAAATAGATATGTATAATTCACCCCTCCACTTT.

V is TRBV2 and J is TRBJ2-3; 7 bases line up with TRBD2. V lost 6 bases and J lost 2; bases outside the gene matches: 5. The CDR3 has 14 amino acids. The germline V gene has CDR1 SNHLY and CDR2 FYNNEI. Here the CDR3 DNA reads TGTGCCAGCAGCCGGACTAGTTTCACAGATACGCAGTATTTT. Translated: CASSRTSFTDTQYF.

The rearrangement uses TRBV5-1 and TRBJ1-1; TRBD1 matches 9 bases. V shed 1 base and J 1 base; nucleotides not matched to a gene: 8. Germline V gene sequence: CDR1 SGHRS, CDR2 YFSETQ. The CDR3 contains 17 residues. The CDR3 loop is CASSLNPGTGRNTEAFF. CDR3 DNA: TGCGCCAGCAGCTTGAACCCCGGGACAGGGAGGAACACTGAAGCTTTCTTT.

The V call is TRBV12-3 or TRBV12-4, the J call TRBJ1-1; no clear D. With 1 base removed from V and 4 bases from J, the gap between germline ends came to 7 bases. This CDR3 contains 13 residues. The CDR3 protein is CASSLERSTEAFF. In DNA form, the CDR3 reads TGTGCCAGCAGTTTAGAGAGGAGCACTGAAGCTTTCTTT.